This T cell receptor (beta chain) originates from a study of blood T cell repertoires in COVID-19. The CDR3 length is 11 residues. Germline loops: CDR1 GTSNPN, CDR2 SVGIG (reference sequence). Trimming stripped 2 bases from V and 1 base from J, with 3 bases between. As handled by the study authors: Reference gene primers were amplified, and this amplification served to estimate nucleated cell counts. Here immunoSEQ multiplex PCR was the method, and the copy in TCRdb shows in-frame clones only, minus some. V and J calls and clone size are given by that table; D and trimming were obtained from the DNA. The sample has some 300,000 clones, around nine tenths seen once.

The sample was peripheral blood. This receptor was taken from a man aged 70 or older with acute or convalescent COVID-19. This chain uses TRBV30 with TRBJ2-7; D is unresolved. The CDR3 region has the DNA TGTGCCTGGAGTTTATCCTACGAGCAGTACTTC. The encoded protein is CAWSLSYEQYF. Using reference TRBV30 and TRBJ2-7 for the parts outside the CDR3, the full variable domain is SQTIHQWPATLVQPVGSPLSLECTVEGTSNPNLYWYRQAAGRGLQLLFYSVGIGQISSEVPQNLSASRPQDRQFILSSKKLLLSDSGFYLCAWSLSYEQYFGPGTRLTVT.